Following are 8 T cell receptor beta chains from one sample sequenced in a study of T cell changes during pregnancy in multiple sclerosis. Repertoires were generated with immunoSEQ multiplex PCR, while TCRdb's copy carries only in-frame clones and drops some. This table holds 70,000 to 90,000 clones, about 93% found once. The sequencing used peripheral blood, collected in the first trimester of pregnancy. These receptors originate from a female donor with multiple sclerosis, enrolled in a pregnancy study.

The V call is TRBV27, the J call TRBJ1-2; 8 bases align to TRBD1. After removal of 6 bases from V and 2 bases from J, the junction contained 5 bases not matched to a gene. The CDR3 totals 14 residues. CDR1 MNHEY and CDR2 SMNVEV come from the germline V gene (reference sequence). In DNA, the CDR3 is TGTGCCAGCAGCCCCCGGACAGGGAACTATGGCTACACCTTC. Its protein is CASSPRTGNYGYTF.

V usage is TRBV13 and J usage is TRBJ2-1, with 10 bases lining up with TRBD1. The germline CDR1 and CDR2 sequences are PRHDT and FYEKMQ (reference sequence). This CDR3 has 17 residues. J gave up 4 bases and V 5 bases, and 11 bases lay outside the gene matches. CDR3 DNA: TGTGCCAGCAGCGTATGGGACAGGGGAAGGGTTTACAATGAGCAGTTCTTC. Amino acid sequence: CASSVWDRGRVYNEQFF.

This chain joins TRBV6-4 and TRBJ2-2, with 7 bases fitting TRBD1. V trimming: 6 bases; J trimming: 0 bases; junction bases outside the gene matches: 4. The CDR3 is made up of 15 amino acids. Looked up from germline, CDR1 is MRHNA and CDR2 is SNTAGT. For the CDR3, the DNA is TGTGCCAGCAGCGCCGGGACAGCGAACACCGGGGAGCTGTTTTTT. Its protein product is CASSAGTANTGELFF.

This sequence joins TRBV9 and TRBJ2-7, with D possibly TRBD1 on 6 matching bases. Deletions cut 4 bases from V and 7 bases from J, with 21 bases between. Germline loops: CDR1 SGDLS, CDR2 YYNGEE. This CDR3 region has 15 residues. CDR3 region: CASSIGQNLWGEQYF. In DNA form, the CDR3 reads TGTGCCAGCAGCATCGGACAGAATCTCTGGGGGGAGCAGTACTTC.

This clone showed up just once. The chain links TRBV11-2 to TRBJ2-7; 10 positions match TRBD1. Germline V CDR1 and CDR2: SGHAT, FQNNGV. With V trimmed by 5 bases and J by 5 bases, 6 bases remained unmatched. This CDR3 is built from 14 residues. The CDR3 DNA reads as TGTGCCAGCAGCCTCTGGACAGGGGGTAACGAGCAGTACTTC. This gives the protein CASSLWTGGNEQYF. The complete variable domain, with remaining parts taken from reference TRBV11-2 and TRBJ2-7, reads EAGVAQSPRYKIIEKRQSVAFWCNPISGHATLYWYQQILGQGPKLLIQFQNNGVVDDSQLPKDRFSAERLKGVDSTLKIQPAKLEDSAVYLCASSLWTGGNEQYFGPGTRLTVT.

This clone has only one observation. V is TRBV30 and J is TRBJ2-3; 8 nucleotides match TRBD1. This CDR3 is 15 amino acids long. V lost 1 base, J lost 0 bases, and 3 bases stayed unmatched. The germline V gene has CDR1 GTSNPN and CDR2 SVGIG (reference sequence). This CDR3 reads CAWSGGTGSTDTQYF. DNA of the CDR3: TGTGCCTGGAGTGGGGGGACAGGAAGCACAGATACGCAGTATTTT.

The chain recombines TRBV5-4 with TRBJ1-1, with 7 bases fitting TRBD1. The CDR3 loop spans 12 amino acids. CDR1 is SGHNT and CDR2 is YYREEE in the germline V gene (reference sequence). The V gene end was trimmed by 4 bases and the J gene end by 4 bases; junction bases not matched to a gene: 1. CDR3 sequence (DNA): TGTGCCAGCAGCCCAGGGGGCACTGAAGCTTTCTTT. Amino acids: CASSPGGTEAFF.

The rearrangement uses TRBV7-7 and TRBJ2-2; a weak D match, TRBD2 (6 bases). The CDR3 loop spans 14 amino acids. V dropped 4 bases and J dropped 5 bases, with 11 bases sitting between them. Germline V CDR1 and CDR2: SSHAT, FNYEAQ (reference sequence). CDR3 bases: TGTGCCAGCAGCTCTGGCGCGGGGACCGGGGAGCTGTTTTTT. Protein sequence: CASSSGAGTGELFF.